Below, 31 T cell receptor beta chains from the same sample are listed, as sequenced in a study of T cells in Graves' hyperthyroidism and ophthalmopathy. The investigators amplified TCR beta CDR3 regions from RNA transcripts. First-round RT-PCR targeting the TCR CDR3 was performed with the HTBI primer set. TCRdb reprocessed the multiplex PCR reads via MiXCR and lists one record per CDR3 protein. Of around 300,000 distinct CDR3 sequences listed, roughly 22% are singletons. The sequenced sample was blood. The source is a man aged 25-45 years with Graves' ophthalmopathy.

This clonotype was seen only a few times. V gene TRBV2 combines with J gene TRBJ1-5, with 8 bases that match TRBD1. V shed 10 bases and J 0 bases; nucleotides not matched to a gene: 5. Germline V lookup: CDR1 SNHLY, CDR2 FYNNEI. The CDR3 extends over 14 amino acids. CDR3 region: CANGQGNSNQPQHF. The CDR3 nucleotides are TGTGCCAATGGACAGGGCAATAGCAATCAGCCCCAGCATTTT.

This clonotype was seen only a few times. This sequence joins TRBV7-6 and TRBJ1-4, with 8 bases lining up with TRBD1. This CDR3 is 13 amino acids long. Trimming took 5 bases from V and 10 from J; bases not matched to a gene: 6. CDR1 is SGHVS and CDR2 is FNYEAQ in the germline V gene. CDR3 nucleotide sequence: TGTGCCAGCAGCCTGGGGACAGGCGGAAAACTGTTTTTT. Translated: CASSLGTGGKLFF.

The chain recombines TRBV28 with TRBJ1-5; the D is unclear. The V end lost 6 bases, the J end lost 0 bases, and 12 bases lay between the germline ends. Germline V lookup: CDR1 MDHEN, CDR2 SYDVKM. This CDR3 has 15 residues. Here the CDR3 DNA reads TGTGCCAGCAGGACGGGATACAATAGCAATCAGCCCCAGCATTTT. Translating it yields CASRTGYNSNQPQHF.

The table lists this clonotype with many counts. The chain couples TRBV2 to TRBJ2-1; no clear D gene. Germline-derived CDR1 and CDR2 are SNHLY and FYNNEI. V dropped 3 bases and J dropped 6 bases, with 18 bases sitting between them. This CDR3 region has 16 residues. The CDR3 bases are TGTGCCAGCAGTGATTACCCCACTCTTGGCGGCAATGAGCAGTTCTTC. Translation: CASSDYPTLGGNEQFF.

This clonotype was seen a handful of times. The chain employs TRBV6-1 and TRBJ2-7; maybe TRBD1 (5 bases). Deletions cut 11 bases from V and 0 bases from J, with 20 bases between. Per germline, CDR1 MNHNS and CDR2 SASEGT. This CDR3 comprises 15 residues. As DNA, the CDR3 is TGTGCCTTAACCCCACCAGGGTTTAGCTCCTACGAGCAGTACTTC. This translates into CALTPPGFSSYEQYF.

This clonotype was observed a few times. The chain uses TRBV27 and TRBJ2-4, with D unresolved. The CDR3 totals 15 residues. The V end was cut by 6 bases, the J end by 0 bases, with 12 bases between. Looked up from germline, CDR1 is MNHEY and CDR2 is SMNVEV (reference sequence). CDR3 region: CASRPGLLAKNIQYF. CDR3 coding DNA: TGTGCCAGCAGGCCAGGATTACTAGCCAAAAACATTCAGTACTTC.

The chain employs TRBV2 and TRBJ2-1; 7 bases match TRBD2. CDR3 length equals 18 residues. After removal of 1 base from V and 3 bases from J, the junction contained 12 bases not matched to a gene. CDR1 and CDR2 from the germline V gene are SNHLY and FYNNEI. CDR3 DNA sequence: TGTGCCAGCAGTGAAGGGGGAGGACTAGGCATCGGCTACAATGAGCAGTTCTTC. Amino acids: CASSEGGGLGIGYNEQFF.

The sample holds many counts of this clonotype. The chain combines TRBV20-1 with TRBJ2-7, with TRBD2 matching 9 bases. This CDR3 contains 14 residues. V shed 3 bases, J shed 2 bases, and the junction held 5 bases outside the gene matches. CDR1 is DFQATT, CDR2 SNEGSKA, per germline (reference sequence). This chain's CDR3 is CSARGGLAPYEQYF. CDR3 nucleotides: TGCAGTGCTAGGGGGGGACTAGCCCCCTACGAGCAGTACTTC.

This clonotype was seen a few times. The rearrangement links TRBV3-1 to TRBJ2-3; tentatively, D is TRBD1 (6 bases). There are 15 residues in the CDR3. V was trimmed by 10 bases and J by 2 bases, leaving 19 bases between them. Germline V gene data show CDR1 as LGHDT and CDR2 as YNNKEL (reference sequence). This CDR3 reads CATSARGQPTDTQYF. In DNA form, the CDR3 reads TGTGCCACCAGTGCCAGGGGCCAGCCCACAGATACGCAGTATTTT.

This clonotype has only a few counts. This rearrangement joins TRBV7-9 to TRBJ2-2; D gene ambiguous. CDR3 length equals 14 residues. Looked up from germline, CDR1 is SEHNR and CDR2 is FQNEAQ (reference sequence). V shed 1 base and J shed 4 bases, with 7 bases lying between them. CDR3 sequence (DNA): TGTGCCAGCAGCTTAGAGGGAATCACCGGGGAGCTGTTTTTT. Protein product: CASSLEGITGELFF.

This chain uses TRBV12-3 or TRBV12-4 with TRBJ1-1; 7 bases map to TRBD1. This CDR3 comprises 16 residues. V lost 3 bases and J lost 5; bases outside the gene matches: 12. The CDR3 protein is CASSFGVGGRGTEAFF. The CDR3 coding sequence is TGTGCCAGCAGTTTCGGGGTAGGGGGCAGGGGGACTGAAGCTTTCTTT.

This chain uses TRBV6-5 with TRBJ1-1; 8 positions agree with TRBD1. Germline V gives CDR1 MNHEY, CDR2 SVGAGI. The CDR3 contains 13 residues. The ends lost 0 bases at V and 8 bases at J; junction bases unmatched: 2. For the CDR3, the DNA is TGTGCCAGCAGTTACTCGAGACAGGGGGAAGCTTTCTTT. Its translation is CASSYSRQGEAFF.

The rearrangement links TRBV7-2 to TRBJ1-1; no clear D gene. This CDR3 has 14 amino acids. V lost 2 bases to trimming and J lost 1 base, with 8 bases between them. Germline CDR1 and CDR2: SGHTA and FQGNSA. The CDR3 loop is CASSLRLRNTEAFF. The CDR3 DNA reads TGTGCCAGCAGCTTAAGGCTGAGGAACACTGAAGCTTTCTTT.

The chain uses TRBV12-3 or TRBV12-4 and TRBJ2-7, with 7 nucleotides matching TRBD1. Trimming cost V 6 bases and J 2 bases; bases outside gene matches: 7. This CDR3 is 14 amino acids long. The chain's CDR3 is CASSWDSKTYEQYF. The CDR3 DNA is TGTGCCAGCAGCTGGGACAGCAAAACCTACGAGCAGTACTTC.

There are a few counts of this clonotype. The chain combines TRBV7-9 with TRBJ2-3; 7 nucleotides agree with TRBD1. This CDR3 has 14 amino acids. CDR1 and CDR2 from the germline V gene are SEHNR and FQNEAQ (reference sequence). The junction had 4 bases not matched to a gene; V was cut back by 5 bases and J by 2 bases. The CDR3 is CASSNRGDTDTQYF. CDR3 coding DNA: TGTGCCAGCAGCAACAGGGGAGACACAGATACGCAGTATTTT. The full variable domain, completed using reference TRBV7-9 and TRBJ2-3, is DTGVSQNPRHKITKRGQNVTFRCDPISEHNRLYWYRQTLGQGPEFLTYFQNEAQLEKSRLLSDRFSAERPKGSFSTLEIQRTEQGDSAMYLCASSNRGDTDTQYFGPGTRLTVL.

Of note for this clonotype: The junction differs from germline at one of its ends, possibly a read error. The chain recombines TRBV3-1 with TRBJ2-7; TRBD1 is a possible D gene (6 bases). This CDR3 has 14 amino acids. Germline V gene lookup returns CDR1 LGHDT and CDR2 YNNKEL (reference sequence). The CDR3 spells CAGSLRGSSYEQYF. The CDR3 nucleotides are TGTGCCGGCAGCTTAAGGGGGAGCTCCTACGAGCAGTACTTC.

Ten or more counts support this clonotype. The gene calls are TRBV11-2 and TRBJ2-1; tentatively, D is TRBD2 (7 bases). The germline gives CDR1 SGHAT, CDR2 FQNNGV. The CDR3 runs to 16 residues. Trimming cost V 6 bases and J 0 bases, with 15 bases left between them. The CDR3, as DNA: TGTGCCAGCAGGAGGCCGGGGGGCAGCTCCTACAATGAGCAGTTCTTC. Translated: CASRRPGGSSYNEQFF.

In this sample, this clonotype turned up a few times. The J gene is TRBJ2-7, the V gene TRBV5-1, with D unclear. The V gene lost 4 bases and the J gene lost 3 bases, with 14 bases spanning the gap. Looked up from germline, CDR1 is SGHRS and CDR2 is YFSETQ. The CDR3 totals 14 residues. CDR3 in amino acids: CASSNGHLLYEQYF. Here the CDR3 DNA reads TGCGCCAGCAGCAACGGTCATCTACTCTACGAGCAGTACTTC.

This clonotype came up a few times. The rearrangement uses TRBV7-6 and TRBJ2-7; maybe TRBD2 (6 bases). The CDR3 length is 18 residues. V was shortened by 1 base and J by 9 bases, with 28 bases between the two germline ends. The V gene's germline CDR1 is SGHVS and CDR2 FNYEAQ. The chain's CDR3 is CASSLGPSMGGPQRGQYF. In nucleotides, the CDR3 is TGTGCCAGCAGCTTAGGGCCCTCCATGGGGGGACCCCAAAGAGGGCAGTACTTC. Full variable domain (rest looked up from reference TRBV7-6 and TRBJ2-7): GAGVSQSPRYKVTKRGQDVALRCDPISGHVSLYWYRQALGQGPEFLTYFNYEAQQDKSGLPNDRFSAERPEGSISTLTIQRTEQRDSAMYRCASSLGPSMGGPQRGQYFGPGTRLTVT.

V is TRBV5-1 and J is TRBJ1-1; 7 bases agree with TRBD1. This CDR3 is built from 14 residues. Germline values: CDR1 SGHRS, CDR2 YFSETQ. The V and J ends lost 4 bases and 10 bases, in that order; junction bases with no gene match: 13. CDR3 protein: CASSRDGTATSAFF. Written as DNA, the CDR3 is TGCGCCAGCAGCCGAGACGGGACAGCCACTTCAGCTTTCTTT.

The J gene is TRBJ1-3, the V gene TRBV28; the D gene is possibly TRBD1 (5 bases). Trimming took off 2 bases at V and 6 bases at J, with 11 bases between the two ends. CDR1 is MDHEN and CDR2 is SYDVKM in the germline V gene. The CDR3 is 14 amino acids. CDR3 protein: CASSLQGLENTIYF. The CDR3, as DNA: TGTGCCAGCAGTTTACAGGGATTAGAAAACACCATATATTTT.

This clonotype was seen only a few times. The CDR3 loop reads CASSYSSSADTQYF. As DNA, the CDR3 is TGTGCCAGCAGTTACTCTAGTTCGGCAGATACGCAGTATTTT. The gene calls are TRBV6-5 and TRBJ2-3; D is ambiguous. The CDR3 is made up of 14 amino acids. Germline V gene data show CDR1 as MNHEY and CDR2 as SVGAGI. Trimming left V 0 bases short and J 4 bases short, with 8 bases between.

The chain uses TRBV19 and TRBJ1-2; TRBD1 might be the D (5 bases). From germline, CDR1 is LNHDA and CDR2 SQIVND (reference sequence). This CDR3 has 13 residues. The germline V and J ends were trimmed by 5 bases and 2 bases, with 9 bases remaining between them. The CDR3, as DNA: TGTGCCAGTAGTGCCCGGGACAACTATGGCTACACCTTC. Protein sequence: CASSARDNYGYTF.

The V and J genes are TRBV7-2 and TRBJ2-7; no definite D call. In germline, CDR1 is SGHTA, CDR2 FQGNSA. This CDR3 spans 15 amino acids. Trimming stripped 1 base from V and 2 bases from J, with 12 bases between. CDR3 amino acids: CASSLDLSSAYEQYF. In DNA form, the CDR3 reads TGTGCCAGCAGCTTAGATCTCAGTTCCGCCTACGAGCAGTACTTC.

This clonotype showed up many times. V gene TRBV28 combines with J gene TRBJ2-5; no reliable D call. The CDR3 extends over 16 amino acids. The ends were cut back, 1 base at V and 1 base at J, with 13 bases in the middle. Germline lookup yields CDR1 MDHEN and CDR2 SYDVKM. CDR3 sequence (DNA): TGTGCCAGCAGTTTATCCCGCATTCCTCCCCAAGAGACCCAGTACTTC. Translated, it gives CASSLSRIPPQETQYF.

This clonotype was seen more than once but under ten times. This sequence joins TRBV10-2 and TRBJ1-1; D not certain. The CDR3 is 14 amino acids. CDR1 is WSHSY, CDR2 SAAADI, per germline. V lost 6 bases and J 1 base, leaving 12 bases between the germline ends. For the CDR3, the DNA is TGCGCCAGCAGGTCCCTGGGGAAGAACACTGAAGCTTTCTTT. This codes for CASRSLGKNTEAFF.

This clonotype occurred many times. The V and J genes are TRBV5-1 and TRBJ2-1; possibly TRBD2 for D (5 bases). Per germline, CDR1 SGHRS and CDR2 YFSETQ. Deletions cut 6 bases from V and 8 bases from J, with 21 bases between. The CDR3 contains 15 residues. Here the CDR3 reads CASTYGGHASDEQFF. CDR3 coding DNA: TGCGCCAGCACCTACGGAGGCCACGCGAGTGATGAGCAGTTCTTC.

This chain connects TRBV15 to TRBJ2-7, with D maybe TRBD1 (5 bases). The ends were cut back, 1 base at V and 2 bases at J, with 9 bases in the middle. The CDR3 totals 14 residues. Germline lookup yields CDR1 LNHNV and CDR2 YYDKDF (reference sequence). The CDR3 DNA is TGTGCCACCAGCAGAGTCGGCAGGGCCTACGAGCAGTACTTC. As protein: CATSRVGRAYEQYF.

The chain has TRBV7-8 and TRBJ1-3; possibly TRBD1 for D (6 bases). Per germline, CDR1 SGHVS and CDR2 FQNEAQ. Trimming took off 7 bases at V and 0 bases at J, with 16 bases between the two ends. CDR3 length: 16 amino acids. CDR3 amino acids: CASTEEQGFSGNTIYF. The DNA for the CDR3 is TGTGCCAGCACGGAAGAACAGGGCTTCTCTGGAAACACCATATATTTT. The variable domain in full, with the rest retrieved from reference TRBV7-8 and TRBJ1-3, is GAGVSQSPRYKVAKRGQDVALRCDPISGHVSLFWYQQALGQGPEFLTYFQNEAQLDKSGLPSDRFFAERPEGSVSTLKIQRTQQEDSAVYLCASTEEQGFSGNTIYFGEGSWLTVV.

V gene TRBV9 combines with J gene TRBJ2-1; possible D gene TRBD2, 6 bases. V dropped 4 bases and J dropped 4 bases, with 15 bases sitting between them. The CDR3 is made up of 15 amino acids. Per germline, CDR1 SGDLS and CDR2 YYNGEE. The CDR3 spells CASSTSRTTYNEQFF. The DNA for the CDR3 is TGTGCCAGCAGCACATCGAGGACTACTTACAATGAGCAGTTCTTC.

This rearrangement joins TRBV12-3 or TRBV12-4 to TRBJ2-5, with D possibly matching TRBD2 (6 bases). CDR3 length: 14 residues. Trimming stripped 4 bases from V and 2 bases from J, with 11 bases between. In DNA form, the CDR3 reads TGTGCCAGCAGTTGGGGACTCCAACAAGAGACCCAGTACTTC. Translated: CASSWGLQQETQYF.